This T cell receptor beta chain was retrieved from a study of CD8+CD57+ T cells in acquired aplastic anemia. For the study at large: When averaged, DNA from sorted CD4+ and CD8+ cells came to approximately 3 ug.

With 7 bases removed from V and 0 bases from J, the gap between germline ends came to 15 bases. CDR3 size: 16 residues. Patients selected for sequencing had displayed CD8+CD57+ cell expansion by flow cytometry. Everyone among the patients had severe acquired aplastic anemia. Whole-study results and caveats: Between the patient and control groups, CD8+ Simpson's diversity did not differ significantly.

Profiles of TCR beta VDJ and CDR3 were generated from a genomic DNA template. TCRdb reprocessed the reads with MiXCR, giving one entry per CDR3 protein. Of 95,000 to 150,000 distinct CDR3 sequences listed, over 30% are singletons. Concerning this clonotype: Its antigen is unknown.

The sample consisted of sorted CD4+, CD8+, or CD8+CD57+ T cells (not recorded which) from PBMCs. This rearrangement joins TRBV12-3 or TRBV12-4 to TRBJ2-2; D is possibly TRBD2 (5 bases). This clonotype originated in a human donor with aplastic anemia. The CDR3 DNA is TGTGCCAGCACCCGAAGACTAAACTCGAACACCGGGGAGCTGTTTTTT. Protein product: CASTRRLNSNTGELFF.